The source of this T cell receptor beta chain is a study of a mutant IDH1 vaccine in newly diagnosed glioma. Assay: immunoSEQ multiplex PCR; the TCRdb copy retains only in-frame clones and omits some. The sample yields around 100,000 clones, more than 65% seen once. The time point here: baseline, week 1 (first vaccination visit). Described treatment: pre-vaccination baseline after standard-of-care therapy. This sample comprised PBMCs, obtained from a glioma patient treated with radiotherapy, temozolomide or both. This TCR came from a man in his forties or fifties with glioma. Some clones in this sample may be carry-over from other donors' samples.

DNA for the CDR3: TGTGCCTGGAGTGTATATCGACCCGAGACAGGGGTTGCGGGTCAGCCCCAGCATTTT. It specifies CAWSVYRPETGVAGQPQHF. This rearrangement joins TRBV30 to TRBJ1-5, with 8 bases lining up with TRBD1. V trimming: 0 bases; J trimming: 6 bases; junction bases outside the gene matches: 19. Germline V gene sequence: CDR1 GTSNPN, CDR2 SVGIG (reference sequence). This CDR3 has 19 residues.